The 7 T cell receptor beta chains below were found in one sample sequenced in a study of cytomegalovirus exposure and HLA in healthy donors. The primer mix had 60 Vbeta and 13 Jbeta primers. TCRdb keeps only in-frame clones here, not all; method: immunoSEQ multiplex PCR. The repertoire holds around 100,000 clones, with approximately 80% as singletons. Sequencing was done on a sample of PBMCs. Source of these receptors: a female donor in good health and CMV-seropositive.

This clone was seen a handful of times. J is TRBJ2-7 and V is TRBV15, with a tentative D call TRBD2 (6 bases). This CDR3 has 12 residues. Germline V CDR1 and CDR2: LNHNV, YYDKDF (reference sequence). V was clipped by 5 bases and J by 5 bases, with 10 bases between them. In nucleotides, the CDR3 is TGTGCCACCAGCCTAGCGTCGCACGAGCAGTACTTC. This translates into CATSLASHEQYF.

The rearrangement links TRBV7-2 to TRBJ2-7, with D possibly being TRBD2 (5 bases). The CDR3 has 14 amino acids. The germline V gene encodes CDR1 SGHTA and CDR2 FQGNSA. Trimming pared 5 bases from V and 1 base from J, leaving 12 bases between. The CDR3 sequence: CASSAQTSSYEQYF. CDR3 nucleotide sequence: TGTGCCAGCAGCGCACAAACTAGTTCCTACGAGCAGTACTTC.

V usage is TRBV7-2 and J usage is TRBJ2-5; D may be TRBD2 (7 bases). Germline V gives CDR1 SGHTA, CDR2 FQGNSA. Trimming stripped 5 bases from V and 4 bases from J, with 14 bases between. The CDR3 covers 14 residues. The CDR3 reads CASSQQRGGETQYF. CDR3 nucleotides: TGTGCCAGCAGCCAGCAAAGGGGGGGAGAGACCCAGTACTTC.

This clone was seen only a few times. CDR3: CASSLKLGTSRNEQFF. Here the CDR3 DNA reads TGTGCCAGCAGTTTAAAGTTGGGGACTAGTCGGAATGAGCAGTTCTTC. V and J are TRBV27 and TRBJ2-1; 8 nucleotides agree with TRBD2. Germline V CDR1 and CDR2: MNHEY, SMNVEV (reference sequence). The CDR3 has 16 amino acids. J was trimmed by 7 bases and V by 2 bases; bases with no gene match: 10.

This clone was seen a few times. CDR3 protein: CASSPVGAAEKLFF. DNA of the CDR3: TGTGCCAGTAGCCCAGTGGGGGCTGCTGAAAAACTGTTTTTT. The chain recombines TRBV19 with TRBJ1-4; D perhaps matches TRBD1 (6 bases). The germline CDR1 and CDR2 sequences are LNHDA and SQIVND (reference sequence). The length of the CDR3 is 14 residues. The V end was cut by 6 bases, the J end by 7 bases, with 15 bases between.

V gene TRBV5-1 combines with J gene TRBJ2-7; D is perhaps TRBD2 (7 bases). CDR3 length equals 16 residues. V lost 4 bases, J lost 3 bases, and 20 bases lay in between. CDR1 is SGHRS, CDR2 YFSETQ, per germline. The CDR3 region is CASSRSLEGGDYEQYF. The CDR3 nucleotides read TGCGCCAGCAGCCGGTCGCTGGAGGGGGGGGACTACGAGCAGTACTTC.

CDR3 amino acids: CASSQETGGNEQFF. CDR3 DNA sequence: TGCGCCAGCAGCCAAGAGACAGGGGGGAATGAGCAGTTCTTC. V is TRBV4-3 and J is TRBJ2-1; 9 bases map to TRBD1. Germline V CDR1 and CDR2: LGHNA, YSLEER. The CDR3 runs 14 residues. V lost 0 bases to trimming and J lost 7 bases; unmatched junction nucleotides: 1.